This is a list of T cell receptor beta chains from one sample in a study of blood T cell repertoires in COVID-19. Libraries were prepared by immunoSEQ multiplex PCR; TCRdb keeps only in-frame clonotypes and omits some of them. The table records just over 300,000 clones, 80% to 90% of them present only once. Sequenced: PBMCs or T cells enriched from blood (not recorded which). These TCRs come from a man aged 25 to 45 who had recovered from COVID-19. The CDR3 runs from the conserved cysteine through the conserved F or W. The order of the fields is J gene, D gene, CDR3 length, V gene, CDR3 protein, CDR3 DNA. A D gene is named only where the DNA matches it firmly.

TRBJ2-7	.	14	TRBV4-2	CASSQDLQGREQYF	TGTGCCAGCAGCCAAGATTTACAGGGGAGGGAGCAGTACTTC
TRBJ2-2	.	14	TRBV18	CASSPVQGLGELFF	TGTGCCAGCTCACCGGTGCAGGGCCTCGGGGAGCTGTTTTTT
TRBJ1-2	.	16	TRBV2	CASSESLGGPNYGYTF	TGTGCCAGCAGTGAAAGTTTAGGGGGTCCTAACTATGGCTACACCTTC
TRBJ1-2	.	16	TRBV4-2	CASSSKSSPGMRGYTF	TGTGCCAGCAGCTCCAAGTCTTCTCCGGGTATGCGTGGCTACACCTTC
TRBJ2-7	TRBD1	14	TRBV2	CASRNQGVTYEQYF	TGTGCCAGCAGGAACCAGGGGGTTACCTACGAGCAGTACTTC
TRBJ2-4	.	14	TRBV5-4	CASSQPVSPNIQYF	TGTGCCAGCAGCCAACCAGTATCGCCGAACATTCAGTACTTC
TRBJ1-2	TRBD1	13	TRBV10-3	CAIREQGEDGYTF	TGTGCCATCAGGGAACAGGGGGAAGATGGCTACACCTTC
TRBJ2-7	.	11	TRBV5-4	CASSLGDEQYF	TGTGCCAGCAGCTTGGGAGACGAGCAGTACTTC
TRBJ2-5	.	16	TRBV24-1	CATSDPGPVQFETQYF	TGTGCCACCAGTGACCCTGGGCCAGTACAGTTCGAGACCCAGTACTTC
TRBJ2-7	.	15	TRBV5-5	CASRPNQGSPYEQYF	TGTGCCAGCAGGCCGAATCAGGGATCTCCCTACGAGCAGTACTTC